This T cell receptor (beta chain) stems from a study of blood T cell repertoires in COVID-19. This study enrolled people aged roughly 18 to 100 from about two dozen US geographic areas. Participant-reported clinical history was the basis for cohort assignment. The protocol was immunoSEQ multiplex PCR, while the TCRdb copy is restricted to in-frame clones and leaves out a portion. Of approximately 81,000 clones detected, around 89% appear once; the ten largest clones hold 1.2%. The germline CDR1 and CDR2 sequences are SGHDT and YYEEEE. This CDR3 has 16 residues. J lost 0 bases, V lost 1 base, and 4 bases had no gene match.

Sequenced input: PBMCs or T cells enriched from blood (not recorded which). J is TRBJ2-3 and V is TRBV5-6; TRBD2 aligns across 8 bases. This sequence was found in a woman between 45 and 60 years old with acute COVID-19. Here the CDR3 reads CASSLTSGSSTDTQYF. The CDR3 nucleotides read TGTGCCAGCAGCTTGACTAGCGGATCAAGCACAGATACGCAGTATTTT.